Each of the 24 T cell receptor beta chains below was sequenced from the same sample in a study of blood T cell repertoires in COVID-19. Produced via immunoSEQ multiplex PCR; TCRdb's table is partial and in-frame only. The repertoire holds a few hundred thousand clones, with around 86% as singletons. Sequenced input: PBMCs or T cells enriched from blood (not recorded which). These receptors originate from a woman aged 45-59 years who had recovered from COVID-19.

This clone has more than one count but fewer than ten. The chain employs TRBV3-1 (or the pseudogene TRBV3-2) and TRBJ2-1; D remains unclear. The V and J ends lost 1 base and 4 bases respectively, with 5 bases between them. Germline CDR1 and CDR2: LGHDT and YNNKEL (reference sequence). The length of the CDR3 is 13 residues. CDR3 DNA: TGTGCCAGCAGCCAAGCGGTATACAATGAGCAGTTCTTC. Amino acid sequence: CASSQAVYNEQFF.

On this clone itself: At one end, the junction sequence differs from germline, possibly due to a read error. The chain recombines TRBV12-3 or TRBV12-4 with TRBJ1-1; D unresolved. There are 11 residues in the CDR3. The CDR3 DNA reads TGTGCCAGCAGCCCAAACAATGAAGCTTTCTTT. This encodes CASSPNNEAFF.

The chain is built from TRBV28 and TRBJ2-7, with 15 nucleotides matching TRBD2. The CDR3 spans 15 residues. The V segment lost 5 bases and the J segment 11 bases; nucleotides outside the gene matches: 10. CDR1 and CDR2 from the germline V gene are MDHEN and SYDVKM. CDR3 sequence (DNA): TGTGCCAGCAGTCCTCAGGGACTAGCGGGAGGCCGGGAGTACTTC. It is translated as CASSPQGLAGGREYF.

This chain links TRBV27 with TRBJ1-5, with 9 bases identical to TRBD1. Losses at the gene ends were 3 bases for V and 5 bases for J; bases not matched to a gene: 2. The CDR3 covers 14 residues. In germline, CDR1 is MNHEY, CDR2 SMNVEV (reference sequence). The CDR3 loop is CASSLDRGYQPQHF. The CDR3 region has the DNA TGTGCCAGCAGTTTGGACAGGGGCTATCAGCCCCAGCATTTT.

This chain's CDR3 is CASSHRDRSLRETQYF. In nucleotides, the CDR3 is TGTGCCAGCAGCCACCGGGACAGGTCTCTGAGGGAGACCCAGTACTTC. The J gene is TRBJ2-5, the V gene TRBV7-9; 8 bases map to TRBD1. The CDR3 covers 16 residues. With 5 bases clipped from V and 5 bases from J, the junction kept 13 bases outside the gene matches. CDR1 is SEHNR, CDR2 FQNEAQ, per germline (reference sequence).

The rearrangement links TRBV19 to TRBJ2-1, with 8 nucleotides matching TRBD2. The CDR3 length is 20 residues. Trimming took 1 base from V and 0 from J; bases not matched to a gene: 14. In germline, CDR1 is LNHDA, CDR2 SQIVND (reference sequence). This CDR3 is CASSIAAGFGGRSSYNEQFF. CDR3 bases: TGTGCCAGTAGTATAGCCGCAGGGTTCGGCGGGAGGTCCTCCTACAATGAGCAGTTCTTC.

The V call is TRBV7-6, the J call TRBJ2-1, with 7 bases fitting TRBD2. The CDR3 covers 15 residues. The junction had 4 bases not matched to a gene; V was cut back by 1 base and J by 4 bases. Germline assignment: CDR1 SGHVS and CDR2 FNYEAQ. The CDR3: CASSLGDYQYNEQFF. The CDR3 DNA is TGTGCCAGCAGCTTAGGGGACTACCAATACAATGAGCAGTTCTTC.

The chain recombines TRBV20-1 with TRBJ2-5; D might be TRBD2 (6 bases). The CDR3 length is 10 residues. Between the trimmed V and J ends, which lost 7 bases and 9 bases, there was a span of 12 bases. Germline loops: CDR1 DFQATT, CDR2 SNEGSKA (reference sequence). CDR3: CSVPAGPQYF. CDR3 DNA: TGCAGTGTCCCGGCGGGGCCCCAGTACTTC.

J is TRBJ2-1 and V is TRBV10-3, with D unclear. Germline assignment: CDR1 ENHRY and CDR2 SYGVKD. The CDR3 length is 12 residues. The V end was cut by 4 bases, the J end by 8 bases, with 9 bases between. The CDR3 coding sequence is TGTGCCATCAGTGTAGAGGAACATGAGCAGTTCTTC. Residues: CAISVEEHEQFF.

The chain has TRBV7-8 and TRBJ2-1; 8 bases map to TRBD1. The junction had 15 bases not matched to a gene; V was cut back by 5 bases and J by 9 bases. The germline gives CDR1 SGHVS, CDR2 FQNEAQ. The CDR3 is made up of 16 amino acids. The chain's CDR3 is CASSAPYRTGLGEQFF. The CDR3 nucleotides are TGTGCCAGCAGCGCGCCTTACAGGACAGGGCTCGGTGAGCAGTTCTTC.

V and J are TRBV11-2 and TRBJ2-3; maybe TRBD2 (6 bases). Trimming left V 6 bases short and J 0 bases short, with 10 bases between. The CDR3 contains 14 residues. Germline CDR1 reads SGHAT; CDR2 reads FQNNGV. The CDR3, as DNA: TGTGCCAGCAGATCTGGGACTAGCACAGATACGCAGTATTTT. It translates to CASRSGTSTDTQYF.

This chain uses TRBV4-2 with TRBJ2-7; 14 bases line up with TRBD2. The length of the CDR3 is 15 residues. Trimming removed 4 bases from V and 4 bases from J; junction bases left unmatched: 3. In germline, CDR1 is LGHNA, CDR2 YNFKEQ. The CDR3 coding sequence is TGTGCCAGCAGCCGAGGACTAGCGGGAGGATACGAGCAGTACTTC. The encoded protein is CASSRGLAGGYEQYF.

The rearrangement links TRBV28 to TRBJ2-2; TRBD2 might be the D (5 bases). Germline CDR1 reads MDHEN; CDR2 reads SYDVKM. Trimming removed 4 bases from V and 3 bases from J, with 18 bases in between. CDR3 length: 17 amino acids. CDR3: CASSSPTRHGYTGELFF. The CDR3 region has the DNA TGTGCCAGCAGTTCGCCAACTAGACACGGTTACACCGGGGAGCTGTTTTTT.

V is TRBV4-2 and J is TRBJ1-5; D is ambiguous. Trimming left V 0 bases short and J 8 bases short, with 14 bases between. The CDR3 totals 15 residues. Germline CDR1 LGHNA, CDR2 YNFKEQ. The CDR3 nucleotides read TGTGCCAGCAGCCAAGATCTTGAGGGTGATAAGCCCCAGCATTTT. It translates to CASSQDLEGDKPQHF.

The chain links TRBV30 to TRBJ2-5; 7 bases map to TRBD2. The germline gives CDR1 GTSNPN, CDR2 SVGIG (reference sequence). The J segment lost 2 bases and the V segment lost 4 bases, leaving 4 bases of the junction unmatched. The CDR3 length is 13 residues. CDR3 residues: CAWTGGLQETQYF. The DNA for the CDR3 is TGTGCCTGGACGGGAGGCCTACAAGAGACCCAGTACTTC.

The CDR3 is CASSQAGVVGYGYTF. CDR3 DNA sequence: TGTGCCAGCAGCCAGGCAGGGGTTGTTGGCTATGGCTACACCTTC. The chain couples TRBV28 to TRBJ1-2, with D perhaps matching TRBD1 (6 bases). Trimming removed 6 bases at V and 4 bases at J, with 18 bases between. CDR3 length: 15 residues. CDR1 and CDR2 from the germline V gene are MDHEN and SYDVKM.

This rearrangement joins TRBV5-1 to TRBJ1-3; perhaps TRBD1 as D (6 bases). Germline V CDR1 and CDR2: SGHRS, YFSETQ. The CDR3 has 14 amino acids. V was trimmed by 4 bases and J by 2 bases, leaving 10 bases between them. The CDR3 sequence is CASSGGGAGNTIYF. DNA of the CDR3: TGCGCCAGCAGCGGAGGGGGGGCTGGAAACACCATATATTTT.

In DNA, the CDR3 is TGTGCCAGCAGGGTAGGGAGGTCAGGCGTATCTGGCTATGGCTACACCTTC. Amino acid sequence: CASRVGRSGVSGYGYTF. V is TRBV5-4 and J is TRBJ1-2, with no clear D. From germline, CDR1 is SGHNT and CDR2 YYREEE (reference sequence). The CDR3 runs 17 residues. Trimming shortened V by 5 bases and J by 4 bases, and 24 bases separated the two germline ends.

The chain employs TRBV18 and TRBJ1-6, with D uncertain. The CDR3 totals 14 residues. Trimming stripped 8 bases from V and 6 bases from J, with 14 bases between. Germline CDR1 reads KGHSH; CDR2 reads LQKENI. The CDR3 sequence is CASRADWLNSPLHF. For the CDR3, the DNA is TGTGCCAGCCGGGCGGACTGGCTTAATTCACCCCTCCACTTT.

In its sample, this clone was seen a few times. The chain employs TRBV4-3 and TRBJ2-1, with 7 nucleotides matching TRBD1. The junction had 7 bases not matched to a gene; V was cut back by 2 bases and J by 6 bases. Germline values: CDR1 LGHNA, CDR2 YSLEER. CDR3 length equals 15 residues. The chain's CDR3 is CASSQNRGLVNEQFF. The CDR3 DNA sequence: TGCGCCAGCAGCCAAAACAGGGGCCTGGTCAATGAGCAGTTCTTC.

This sequence joins TRBV27 and TRBJ2-7; perhaps TRBD2 as D (5 bases). CDR1 and CDR2 (germline): MNHEY, SMNVEV (reference sequence). The V end lost 3 bases, the J end lost 2 bases, and 11 bases lay between the germline ends. There are 14 residues in the CDR3. CDR3 sequence: CASSLDWGAYEQYF. The CDR3 DNA follows: TGTGCCAGCAGTTTGGACTGGGGAGCCTACGAGCAGTACTTC.

A remark on this clone: The same CDR3 arises from other DNA sequences in this sample as well. V and J are TRBV20-1 and TRBJ2-2; D remains ambiguous. Germline V gene sequence: CDR1 DFQATT, CDR2 SNEGSKA (reference sequence). Trimming stripped 3 bases from V and 7 bases from J, with 6 bases between. This CDR3 contains 11 residues. The CDR3 is CSASRSGELFF. DNA for the CDR3: TGCAGTGCTAGTCGTAGCGGGGAGCTGTTTTTT.

The genes are TRBV21-1 and TRBJ2-7; the D segment call TRBD2 is taken from the table without a DNA check. TRBV21-1 represents a pseudogene. The CDR3 runs to 12 residues. The CDR3 protein is CASSTAGSEQYF. CDR3 bases: TGTGCCAGCAGCACTGCGGGAAGCGAGCAGTACTTC.

This clone occurred once. The DNA for the CDR3 is TGTGCCAGCAAGGGACAGGGTTTTATCGGGGAGCTGTTTTTT. Its protein is CASKGQGFIGELFF. The chain joins TRBV7-8 to TRBJ2-2; 9 nucleotides align to TRBD1. This CDR3 is 14 amino acids long. CDR1 and CDR2 from the germline V gene are SGHVS and FQNEAQ. The J segment lost 7 bases and the V segment lost 7 bases, leaving 7 bases of the junction unmatched.